Detailed here is one TCR beta chain. Its antigen remains unknown. These data belong to a study of cytomegalovirus exposure and HLA in healthy donors. Study at large: Early released data had roughly 81 million unique TCRs, all coming from HLA-typed donors. Findings of the study overall: A prior analysis recorded that most TCR beta V segments were productive about 90% or about 30% of the time. Excluded: some indistinguishable V segments such as TRBV6-2 and TRBV6-3.

The study sampled nominally healthy donors, though unrecorded immune exposures were likely. With 60 Vbeta and 13 Jbeta primers, the PCR was carried out. Data came from immunoSEQ multiplex PCR; TCRdb stores just in-frame clones and leaves some out. The sample holds 90,000 to 100,000 clones, 50% to 75% seen once. The V gene's germline CDR1 is SGHRS and CDR2 YFSETQ. The CDR3 runs 15 residues. V was pared by 8 bases and J by 6 bases, with 22 bases between. The chain joins TRBV5-1 to TRBJ2-3; maybe TRBD2 (6 bases). The clonotype comes from a man aged 25-40 years in good health and CMV-seronegative. The source material was PBMCs. CDR3 loop: CASDLGGGRLDTQYF. Written as DNA, the CDR3 is TGCGCCAGTGATCTGGGGGGAGGCCGGTTGGATACGCAGTATTTT.